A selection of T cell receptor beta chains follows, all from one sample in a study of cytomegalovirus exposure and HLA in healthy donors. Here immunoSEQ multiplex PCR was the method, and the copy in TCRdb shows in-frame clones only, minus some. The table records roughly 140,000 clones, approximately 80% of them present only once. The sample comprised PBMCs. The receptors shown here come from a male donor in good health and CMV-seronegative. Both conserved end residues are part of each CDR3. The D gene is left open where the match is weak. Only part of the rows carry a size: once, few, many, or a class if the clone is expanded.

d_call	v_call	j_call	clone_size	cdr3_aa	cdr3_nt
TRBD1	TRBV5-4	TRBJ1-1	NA	CASSYDRGLTEAFF	TGTGCCAGCAGCTACGACAGGGGGCTTACTGAAGCTTTCTTT
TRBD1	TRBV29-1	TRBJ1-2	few	CSVWDRGANYGYTF	TGCAGCGTCTGGGACAGGGGAGCTAACTATGGCTACACCTTC
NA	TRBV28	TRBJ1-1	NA	CASRYREKNTEAFF	TGTGCCAGCAGGTACAGAGAAAAGAACACTGAAGCTTTCTTT
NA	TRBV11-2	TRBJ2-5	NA	CASSPAGAPETQYF	TGTGCCAGCAGCCCAGCAGGGGCTCCAGAGACCCAGTACTTC
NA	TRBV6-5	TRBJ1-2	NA	CASSLGGLGYTF	TGTGCCAGCAGTTTGGGTGGGCTTGGCTACACCTTC
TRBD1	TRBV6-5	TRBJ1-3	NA	CASSYSTGVAGNTIYF	TGTGCCAGCAGTTACTCGACAGGGGTCGCTGGAAACACCATATATTTT
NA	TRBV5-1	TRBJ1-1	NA	CASSLASSNTEAFF	TGCGCCAGCAGCTTGGCCTCGTCTAACACTGAAGCTTTCTTT
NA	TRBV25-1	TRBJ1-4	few	CASSGPSGDHEKLFF	TGTGCCAGCAGTGGGCCCTCAGGGGATCATGAAAAACTGTTTTTT
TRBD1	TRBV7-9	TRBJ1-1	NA	CASSARQGASTEAFF	TGTGCCAGCAGCGCCAGACAGGGGGCGAGCACTGAAGCTTTCTTT
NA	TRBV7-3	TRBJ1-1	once	CASSVSWNTEAFF	TGTGCCAGCAGCGTGAGTTGGAACACTGAAGCTTTCTTT
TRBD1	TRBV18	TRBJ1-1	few	CASSRDRASEAFF	TGTGCCAGCTCGCGTGACAGGGCTAGTGAAGCTTTCTTT
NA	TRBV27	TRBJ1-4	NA	CASSRPPGYEKLFF	TGTGCCAGCAGTCGACCCCCCGGGTATGAAAAACTGTTTTTT
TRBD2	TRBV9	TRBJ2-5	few	CASSVSLTSGETQYF	TGTGCCAGCAGCGTATCCCTGACTAGCGGGGAGACCCAGTACTTC
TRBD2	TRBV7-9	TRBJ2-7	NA	CASSLAGGGAIGEQYF	TGTGCCAGCAGCTTAGCAGGCGGGGGGGCCATTGGCGAGCAGTACTTC
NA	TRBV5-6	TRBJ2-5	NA	CASSLAGTYQETQYF	TGTGCCAGCAGCTTGGCCGGTACGTACCAAGAGACCCAGTACTTC
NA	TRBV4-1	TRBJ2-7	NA	CASSQVGRPYEQYF	TGCGCCAGCAGCCAAGTGGGCAGACCCTACGAGCAGTACTTC
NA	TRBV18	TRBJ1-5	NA	CASSEEANQPQHF	TGTGCCAGCTCTGAGGAGGCCAATCAGCCCCAGCATTTT
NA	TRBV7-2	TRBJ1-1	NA	CASSLGSDREAFF	TGTGCCAGCAGCTTGGGGTCTGACAGAGAGGCTTTCTTT
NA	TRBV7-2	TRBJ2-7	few	CASSFDGTPYEQYF	TGTGCCAGCAGCTTTGACGGGACTCCCTACGAGCAGTACTTC
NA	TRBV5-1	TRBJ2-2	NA	CASSLGPTGELLF	TGCGCCAGCAGCTTGGGACCCACCGGGGAGCTGCTTTTT
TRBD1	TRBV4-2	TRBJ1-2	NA	CASSQGQGPIYGYTF	TGTGCCAGCAGCCAAGGACAGGGGCCTATCTATGGCTACACCTTC
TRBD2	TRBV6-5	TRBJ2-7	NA	CASSYPSGGTYEQYF	TGTGCCAGCAGTTACCCTAGCGGGGGAACCTACGAGCAGTACTTC
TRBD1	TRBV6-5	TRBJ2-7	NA	CASSYSTGRHEQYF	TGTGCCAGCAGTTACTCGACAGGGCGGCACGAGCAGTACTTC
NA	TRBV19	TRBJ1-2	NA	CASSISASSGYTF	TGTGCCAGTAGTATTAGTGCCTCAAGTGGCTACACCTTC
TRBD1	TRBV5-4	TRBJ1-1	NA	CASSPDRGHTEAFF	TGTGCCAGCAGCCCGGACAGGGGTCACACTGAAGCTTTCTTT
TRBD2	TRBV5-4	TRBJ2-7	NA	CASSKKGGGTPYEQYF	TGTGCCAGCAGCAAGAAGGGCGGGGGGACTCCCTACGAGCAGTACTTC
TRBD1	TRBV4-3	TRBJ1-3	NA	CASSQGTGRTGNTIYF	TGCGCCAGCAGCCAAGGGACAGGGCGGACTGGAAACACCATATATTTT
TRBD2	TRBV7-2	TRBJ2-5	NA	CASSAGGPRETQYF	TGTGCCAGCAGCGCGGGGGGCCCCCGGGAGACCCAGTACTTC
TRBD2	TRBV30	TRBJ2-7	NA	CAWSVAGGTYEQYF	TGTGCCTGGAGTGTAGCGGGGGGAACCTACGAGCAGTACTTC
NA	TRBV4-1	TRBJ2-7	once	CASSQVEGAEQYF	TGCGCCAGCAGCCAAGTGGAAGGGGCCGAGCAGTACTTC
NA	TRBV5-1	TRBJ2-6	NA	CASSSSQSGANVLTF	TGCGCCAGCAGCTCCTCCCAGTCTGGGGCCAACGTCCTGACTTTC
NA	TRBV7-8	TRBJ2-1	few	CASSLADSNEQFF	TGTGCCAGCAGCTTAGCGGACAGCAATGAGCAGTTCTTC